Following are 3 T cell receptor beta chains from one sample sequenced in a study of T cell responses to AZD1222 COVID-19 vaccine. Sequencing was performed with immunoSEQ multiplex PCR; in TCRdb, only in-frame clones are kept and a portion is missing. There are 120,000 to 150,000 clones in the sample; just over 90% occur only once, and less than 0.95% lies in the top ten. This specimen consisted of peripheral blood, obtained on day 0 of MenACWY control vaccination. Receptors were obtained from an adult in good health.

V usage is TRBV4-1 and J usage is TRBJ2-1, with D uncertain. The CDR3 sequence is 15 residues long. Germline V gene sequence: CDR1 MGHRA, CDR2 YSYEKL. Trimming pared 0 bases from V and 2 bases from J, leaving 8 bases between. The CDR3 is CASSQESIAYNEQFF. The CDR3, as DNA: TGCGCCAGCAGCCAAGAGAGCATCGCCTACAATGAGCAGTTCTTC.

In its sample, this clone was seen once. J is TRBJ1-2 and V is TRBV7-2; no clear D gene. This CDR3 contains 12 residues. V lost 9 bases, J lost 6 bases, and 14 bases lay in between. The germline V gene encodes CDR1 SGHTA and CDR2 FQGNSA. The CDR3 region has the DNA TGTGCCAGAATGTCTTCGGGTAATGGCTACACCTTC. It yields the protein CARMSSGNGYTF.

The CDR3 is CASSSTGYGYTF. The CDR3 DNA is TGTGCCAGCAGCTCGACAGGGTATGGCTACACCTTC. The genes are TRBV5-4 and TRBJ1-2, with 7 positions matching TRBD1. The V segment lost 3 bases and the J segment 5 bases; nucleotides outside the gene matches: 1. The CDR3 has 12 residues. Germline V gene sequence: CDR1 SGHNT, CDR2 YYREEE (reference sequence).